Following are 2 T cell receptor beta chains from one sample sequenced in a study of cytomegalovirus exposure and HLA in healthy donors. PCR used 60 Vbeta primers and 13 Jbeta primers. Libraries were prepared by immunoSEQ multiplex PCR; TCRdb keeps only in-frame clonotypes and omits some of them. The sample shows 200,000 to 250,000 clones, roughly four fifths of them seen only once. Sequencing was done on a sample of PBMCs. The receptors shown here come from a girl aged 10 to 17 in good health and CMV-seronegative.

Only one count was recorded for this clone. The chain combines TRBV28 with TRBJ2-7; D possibly corresponds to TRBD1 (6 bases). The germline V and J ends were trimmed by 3 bases and 2 bases, with 17 bases remaining between them. Per germline, CDR1 MDHEN and CDR2 SYDVKM. The CDR3 extends over 16 amino acids. CDR3 residues: CASSFHFVQGTYEQYF. The CDR3, as DNA: TGTGCCAGCAGTTTCCATTTTGTACAGGGTACCTACGAGCAGTACTTC.

This chain connects TRBV2 to TRBJ1-1, with 8 bases fitting TRBD1. Losses at the gene ends were 6 bases for V and 4 bases for J; bases not matched to a gene: 13. The CDR3 is 16 residues long. Germline values: CDR1 SNHLY, CDR2 FYNNEI. The CDR3 loop reads CASSGRQGRRSTEAFF. The CDR3 nucleotides read TGTGCCAGCAGCGGTCGACAGGGGAGAAGGAGCACTGAAGCTTTCTTT. Based on the CDR3 plus reference TRBV2 and TRBJ1-1, the full variable domain is EPEVTQTPSHQVTQMGQEVILRCVPISNHLYFYWYRQILGQKVEFLVSFYNNEISEKSEIFDDQFSVERPDGSNFTLKIRSTKLEDSAMYFCASSGRQGRRSTEAFFGQGTRLTVV.